This T cell receptor beta chain was captured by sequencing in a study of T cell repertoires in cytomegalovirus infection. About the study: Carrying CMV and the relevant HLA type showed in public TCR beta signatures.

Comment on this clonotype: What it binds is unknown.

This CDR3 region has 13 residues. Germline CDR1 reads SGHNT; CDR2 reads YYREEE (reference sequence). V shed 0 bases and J shed 6 bases, with 7 bases lying between them. The study's findings and limits: The response measured ex vivo was dominated by TCR beta clonotypes (HLA-C-restricted and CMV-specific).

TCRdb itself ran the reads through MiXCR, one entry per CDR3 protein. There are about 360,000 distinct CDR3 sequences in the sample; less than 20% occur only once, and around 10% lies in the top ten. Sequencing used PBMCs. The chain has TRBV5-4 and TRBJ2-1; D gene unclear. The TCR was taken from a human donor in good health (CMV status not recorded). Some clones in this sample may be carry-over from other donors' samples. The CDR3 DNA is TGTGCCAGCAGCTTGGTACCGGGCAATGAGCAGTTCTTC. Translation: CASSLVPGNEQFF. The full variable domain, rest sourced from reference TRBV5-4 and TRBJ2-1, is ETGVTQSPTHLIKTRGQQVTLRCSSQSGHNTVSWYQQALGQGPQFIFQYYREEENGRGNFPPRFSGLQFPNYSSELNVNALELDDSALYLCASSLVPGNEQFFGPGTRLTVL.